The rows below give T cell receptor beta chains drawn from one sample of a study of T-cell reconstitution after alpha-beta-depleted transplantation in children. TCRdb redid the calling of the PCR reads with MiXCR, one entry per CDR3 protein. In the table there are approximately 230,000 distinct CDR3 sequences, around 25% of which are singletons. The sequences come from PBMCs, collected before TCRalphabeta/CD19-depleted stem cell transplant. The receptors were sampled from a girl aged 2-9 years with Fanconi anemia, due to receive a stem cell transplant. The CDR3 runs from the conserved cysteine through the conserved F or W. The D gene is left open where the match is weak. A clone size is listed for some rows: how often the clone was seen (once, few, many), or a class if it is expanded.

cdr3_aa: CASSYSAVPTDTQYF
cdr3_nt: TGTGCCAGCAGTTACTCGGCGGTGCCCACAGATACGCAGTATTTT
d_call: .
v_call: TRBV6-2/TRBV6-3
j_call: TRBJ2-3
clone_size: .

cdr3_aa: CATSDQDSDEQFF
cdr3_nt: TGTGCCACCAGTGACCAAGACAGTGATGAGCAGTTCTTC
d_call: .
v_call: TRBV24-1
j_call: TRBJ2-1
clone_size: .

cdr3_aa: CSVVRATSYEQYF
cdr3_nt: TGCAGCGTTGTGCGTGCGACCTCCTACGAGCAGTACTTC
d_call: .
v_call: TRBV29-1
j_call: TRBJ2-7
clone_size: many

cdr3_aa: CASRGAGNTIYF
cdr3_nt: TGTGCCAGCAGAGGGGCTGGAAACACCATATATTTT
d_call: .
v_call: TRBV12-3/TRBV12-4
j_call: TRBJ1-3
clone_size: many

cdr3_aa: CSVEETGYGYTF
cdr3_nt: TGCAGCGTTGAGGAGACAGGGTATGGCTACACCTTC
d_call: TRBD1
v_call: TRBV29-1
j_call: TRBJ1-2
clone_size: few

cdr3_aa: CASSRLAGESGELFF
cdr3_nt: TGTGCCAGCAGCAGACTAGCGGGAGAATCCGGGGAGCTGTTTTTT
d_call: TRBD2
v_call: TRBV6-5
j_call: TRBJ2-2
clone_size: many

cdr3_aa: CASSRHRGTGELFF
cdr3_nt: TGTGCCAGCAGCCGCCATAGAGGGACCGGGGAGCTGTTTTTT
d_call: .
v_call: TRBV7-2
j_call: TRBJ2-2
clone_size: .

cdr3_aa: CATSRDPIEIQTYGYTF
cdr3_nt: TGTGCCACCAGCAGAGATCCGATCGAGATACAGACATATGGCTACACCTTC
d_call: .
v_call: TRBV15
j_call: TRBJ1-2
clone_size: .

cdr3_aa: CSVGGRVQETQYF
cdr3_nt: TGCAGCGTGGGGGGTCGGGTTCAAGAGACCCAGTACTTC
d_call: .
v_call: TRBV29-1
j_call: TRBJ2-5
clone_size: .

cdr3_aa: CASSYSPGAVLRGEQYF
cdr3_nt: TGTGCCAGCAGTTACTCACCGGGGGCAGTTCTCCGGGGGGAGCAGTACTTC
d_call: .
v_call: TRBV6-5
j_call: TRBJ2-7
clone_size: .

cdr3_aa: CSARDGEAFF
cdr3_nt: TGCAGTGCTAGAGACGGTGAAGCTTTCTTT
d_call: .
v_call: TRBV20-1
j_call: TRBJ1-1
clone_size: .

cdr3_aa: CASSLEGTTQETQYF
cdr3_nt: TGTGCCAGCAGCTTAGAGGGAACCACTCAAGAGACCCAGTACTTC
d_call: .
v_call: TRBV7-2
j_call: TRBJ2-5
clone_size: .

cdr3_aa: CASSLGTMGMSYEQYF
cdr3_nt: TGTGCCAGCAGTCTGGGGACTATGGGTATGTCGTACGAGCAGTACTTC
d_call: TRBD2
v_call: TRBV12-3/TRBV12-4
j_call: TRBJ2-7
clone_size: once

cdr3_aa: CASSLGWGQGQETQYF
cdr3_nt: TGTGCCAGCAGCTTAGGGTGGGGACAGGGGCAAGAGACCCAGTACTTC
d_call: TRBD1
v_call: TRBV13
j_call: TRBJ2-5
clone_size: .

cdr3_aa: CASSLGTDYYEQYF
cdr3_nt: TGCGCCAGCAGCTTGGGGACAGATTACTACGAGCAGTACTTC
d_call: .
v_call: TRBV5-1
j_call: TRBJ2-7
clone_size: .

cdr3_aa: CASSSPGGVGETQYF
cdr3_nt: TGTGCCAGCAGTTCCCCAGGGGGCGTAGGGGAGACCCAGTACTTC
d_call: TRBD1
v_call: TRBV12-3/TRBV12-4
j_call: TRBJ2-5
clone_size: .

cdr3_aa: CSASVGTDTQYF
cdr3_nt: TGCAGTGCTAGCGTCGGGACAGATACGCAGTATTTT
d_call: .
v_call: TRBV20-1
j_call: TRBJ2-3
clone_size: .

cdr3_aa: CSVSQGGNSPLHF
cdr3_nt: TGCAGCGTATCTCAGGGAGGGAATTCACCCCTCCACTTT
d_call: .
v_call: TRBV29-1
j_call: TRBJ1-6
clone_size: few

cdr3_aa: CASSEARGRSYNEQFF
cdr3_nt: TGTGCCAGCAGTGAAGCTCGCGGGAGGTCCTACAATGAGCAGTTCTTC
d_call: TRBD2
v_call: TRBV6-1
j_call: TRBJ2-1
clone_size: many

cdr3_aa: CASSLGPGQPFVMGNQPQHF
cdr3_nt: TGTGCCAGCAGCTTAGGCCCGGGACAGCCTTTTGTGATGGGCAATCAGCCCCAGCATTTT
d_call: TRBD1
v_call: TRBV7-2
j_call: TRBJ1-5
clone_size: many

cdr3_aa: CASSLRLAGGKEETQYF
cdr3_nt: TGTGCCAGCAGTTTAAGGCTAGCGGGAGGGAAAGAAGAGACCCAGTACTTC
d_call: TRBD2
v_call: TRBV12-3/TRBV12-4
j_call: TRBJ2-5
clone_size: .

cdr3_aa: CASTGQGPSYNEQFF
cdr3_nt: TGTGCCAGCACCGGACAGGGCCCCTCCTACAATGAGCAGTTCTTC
d_call: TRBD1
v_call: TRBV27
j_call: TRBJ2-1
clone_size: few

cdr3_aa: CASSTLQGNNSPLHF
cdr3_nt: TGTGCCAGCAGCACCCTACAGGGAAATAATTCACCCCTCCACTTT
d_call: .
v_call: TRBV12-3/TRBV12-4
j_call: TRBJ1-6
clone_size: many

cdr3_aa: CASSWYRDEQYF
cdr3_nt: TGTGCCAGCAGTTGGTACAGGGACGAGCAGTACTTC
d_call: .
v_call: TRBV12-3/TRBV12-4
j_call: TRBJ2-7
clone_size: many

cdr3_aa: CSARAWQGGSYEQYF
cdr3_nt: TGCAGTGCTAGAGCCTGGCAGGGAGGCTCCTACGAGCAGTACTTC
d_call: .
v_call: TRBV20-1
j_call: TRBJ2-7
clone_size: few

cdr3_aa: CSAREPGYYYGYTF
cdr3_nt: TGCAGTGCTAGAGAGCCGGGGTACTACTATGGCTACACCTTC
d_call: .
v_call: TRBV20-1
j_call: TRBJ1-2
clone_size: once

cdr3_aa: CSAPTRVSYNEQFF
cdr3_nt: TGCAGTGCTCCAACCAGAGTCTCCTACAATGAGCAGTTCTTC
d_call: .
v_call: TRBV20-1
j_call: TRBJ2-1
clone_size: many

cdr3_aa: CASSLGLAVSYNEQFF
cdr3_nt: TGCGCCAGCAGCTTGGGACTAGCGGTGTCCTACAATGAGCAGTTCTTC
d_call: TRBD2
v_call: TRBV5-1
j_call: TRBJ2-1
clone_size: few

cdr3_aa: CASYGGYRDVFTEAFF
cdr3_nt: TGTGCCAGCTACGGAGGTTACAGGGATGTATTCACTGAAGCTTTCTTT
d_call: .
v_call: TRBV12-3/TRBV12-4
j_call: TRBJ1-1
clone_size: many

cdr3_aa: CSVEDLLGSSFLNEQFF
cdr3_nt: TGCAGCGTTGAAGATCTTCTGGGCAGCTCCTTCTTAAATGAGCAGTTCTTC
d_call: .
v_call: TRBV29-1
j_call: TRBJ2-1
clone_size: many

cdr3_aa: CASSQDGTGRTEAFF
cdr3_nt: TGCGCCAGCAGCCAAGATGGGACAGGGCGAACTGAAGCTTTCTTT
d_call: TRBD1
v_call: TRBV4-1
j_call: TRBJ1-1
clone_size: .